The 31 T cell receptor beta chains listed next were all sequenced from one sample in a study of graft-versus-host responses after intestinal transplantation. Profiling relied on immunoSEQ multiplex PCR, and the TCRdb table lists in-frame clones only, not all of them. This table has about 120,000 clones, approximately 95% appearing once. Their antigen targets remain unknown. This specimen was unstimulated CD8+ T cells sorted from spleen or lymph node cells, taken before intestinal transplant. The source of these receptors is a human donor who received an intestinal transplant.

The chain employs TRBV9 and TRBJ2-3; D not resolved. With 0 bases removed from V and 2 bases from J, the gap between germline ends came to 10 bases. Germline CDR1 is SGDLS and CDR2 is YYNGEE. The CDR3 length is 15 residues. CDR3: CASSVEPGLTDTQYF. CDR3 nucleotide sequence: TGTGCCAGCAGCGTAGAGCCAGGCCTCACAGATACGCAGTATTTT.

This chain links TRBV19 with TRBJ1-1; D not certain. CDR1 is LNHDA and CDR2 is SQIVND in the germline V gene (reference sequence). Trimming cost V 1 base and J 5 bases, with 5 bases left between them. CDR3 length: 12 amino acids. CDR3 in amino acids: CASSIGKTEAFF. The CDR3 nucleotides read TGTGCCAGTAGTATAGGGAAGACTGAAGCTTTCTTT.

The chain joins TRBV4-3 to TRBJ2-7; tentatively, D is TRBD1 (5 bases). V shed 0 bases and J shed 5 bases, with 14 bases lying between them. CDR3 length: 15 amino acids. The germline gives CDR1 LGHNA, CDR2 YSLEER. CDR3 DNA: TGCGCCAGCAGCCAAGATCAAGGGGTTCACGACGAGCAGTACTTC. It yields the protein CASSQDQGVHDEQYF.

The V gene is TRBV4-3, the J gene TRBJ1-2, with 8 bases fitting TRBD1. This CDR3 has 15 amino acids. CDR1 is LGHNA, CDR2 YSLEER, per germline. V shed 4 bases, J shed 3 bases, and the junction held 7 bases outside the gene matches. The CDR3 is CASSPGQGNYYGYTF. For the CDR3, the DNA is TGCGCCAGCAGCCCCGGACAGGGTAATTACTATGGCTACACCTTC.

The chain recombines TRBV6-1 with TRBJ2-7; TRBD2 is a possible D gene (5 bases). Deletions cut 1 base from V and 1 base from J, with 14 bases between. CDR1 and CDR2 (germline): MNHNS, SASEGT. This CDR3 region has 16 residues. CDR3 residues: CASSEDPGWESYEQYF. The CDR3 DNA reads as TGTGCCAGCAGTGAAGATCCCGGGTGGGAGTCCTACGAGCAGTACTTC.

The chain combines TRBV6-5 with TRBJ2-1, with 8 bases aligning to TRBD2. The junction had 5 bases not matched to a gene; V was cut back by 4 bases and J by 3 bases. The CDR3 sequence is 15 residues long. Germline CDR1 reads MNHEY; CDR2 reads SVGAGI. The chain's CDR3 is CASSFSGTSYNEQFF. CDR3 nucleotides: TGTGCCAGCAGTTTCTCCGGGACTAGCTACAATGAGCAGTTCTTC.

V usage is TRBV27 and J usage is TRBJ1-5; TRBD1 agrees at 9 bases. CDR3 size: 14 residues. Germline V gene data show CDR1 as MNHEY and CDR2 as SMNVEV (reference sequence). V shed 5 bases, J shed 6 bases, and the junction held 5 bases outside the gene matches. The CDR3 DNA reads TGTGCCAGCAGTATTGGGACAGGGCTTCAGCCCCAGCATTTT. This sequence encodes CASSIGTGLQPQHF.

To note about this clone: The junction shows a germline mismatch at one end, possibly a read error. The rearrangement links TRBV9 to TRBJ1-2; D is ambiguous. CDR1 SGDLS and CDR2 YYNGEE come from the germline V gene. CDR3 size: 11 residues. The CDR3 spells CASSVPGVRVF. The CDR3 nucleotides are TGTGCCAGCAGCGTTCCCGGGGTCCGGGTGTTC.

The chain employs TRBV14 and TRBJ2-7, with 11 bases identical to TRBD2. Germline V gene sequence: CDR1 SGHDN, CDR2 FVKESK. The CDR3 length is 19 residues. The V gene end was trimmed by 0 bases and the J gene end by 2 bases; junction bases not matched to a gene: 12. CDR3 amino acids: CASSQDPTTSGSWPYEQYF. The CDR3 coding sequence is TGTGCCAGCAGCCAAGATCCCACTACTAGCGGGAGTTGGCCCTACGAGCAGTACTTC.

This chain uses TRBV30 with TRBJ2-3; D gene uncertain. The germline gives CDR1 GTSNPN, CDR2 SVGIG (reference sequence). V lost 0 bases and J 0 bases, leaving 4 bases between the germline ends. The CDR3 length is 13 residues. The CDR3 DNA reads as TGTGCCTGGAGTGTAGGGAGCACAGATACGCAGTATTTT. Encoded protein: CAWSVGSTDTQYF. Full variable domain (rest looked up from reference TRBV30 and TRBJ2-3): SQTIHQWPATLVQPVGSPLSLECTVEGTSNPNLYWYRQAAGRGLQLLFYSVGIGQISSEVPQNLSASRPQDRQFILSSKKLLLSDSGFYLCAWSVGSTDTQYFGPGTRLTVL.

This chain's CDR3 is CASGLGHEQFF. The CDR3 DNA reads as TGTGCTAGTGGTCTGGGACATGAGCAGTTCTTC. The chain has TRBV12-5 and TRBJ2-1; D might be TRBD1 or TRBD2, each matching 5 bases. V was clipped by 5 bases and J by 8 bases, with 7 bases between them. The CDR3 contains 11 residues. Germline V gives CDR1 LGHNT, CDR2 FRNRAP.

CDR3 in amino acids: CASSLLHTRAPSYEQYF. CDR3 nucleotide sequence: TGTGCCAGCAGCTTATTGCATACGCGGGCCCCTTCCTACGAGCAGTACTTC. The chain couples TRBV7-2 to TRBJ2-7; maybe TRBD2 (5 bases). In germline, CDR1 is SGHTA, CDR2 FQGNSA. The V end was cut by 2 bases, the J end by 1 base, with 18 bases between. The CDR3 runs 17 residues.

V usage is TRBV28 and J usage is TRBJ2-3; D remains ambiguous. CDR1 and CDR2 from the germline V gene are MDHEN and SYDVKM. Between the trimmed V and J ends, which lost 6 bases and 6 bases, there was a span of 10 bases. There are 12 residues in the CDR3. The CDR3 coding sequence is TGTGCCAGCAGCTTAGGGTGGGATACGCAGTATTTT. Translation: CASSLGWDTQYF.

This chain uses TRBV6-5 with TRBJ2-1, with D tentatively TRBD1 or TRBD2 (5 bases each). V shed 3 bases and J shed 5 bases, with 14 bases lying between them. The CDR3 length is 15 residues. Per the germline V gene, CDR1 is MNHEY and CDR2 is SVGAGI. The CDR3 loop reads CASSYSWDGNNEQFF. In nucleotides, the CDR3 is TGTGCCAGCAGTTATTCCTGGGACGGAAACAATGAGCAGTTCTTC.

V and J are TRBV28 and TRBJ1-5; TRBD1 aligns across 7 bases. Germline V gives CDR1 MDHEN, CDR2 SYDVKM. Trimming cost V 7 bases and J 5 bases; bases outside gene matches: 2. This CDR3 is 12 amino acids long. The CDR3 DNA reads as TGTGCCAGCAACAGGGGATATCAGCCCCAGCATTTT. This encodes CASNRGYQPQHF.

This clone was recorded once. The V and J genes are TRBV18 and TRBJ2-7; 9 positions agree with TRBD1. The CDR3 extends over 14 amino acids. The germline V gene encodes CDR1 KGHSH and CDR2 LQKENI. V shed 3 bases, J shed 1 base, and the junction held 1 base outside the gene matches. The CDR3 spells CASSPGTGSYEQYF. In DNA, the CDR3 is TGTGCCAGCTCACCCGGGACAGGGTCCTACGAGCAGTACTTC. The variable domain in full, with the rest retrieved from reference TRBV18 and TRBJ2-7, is NAGVMQNPRHLVRRRGQEARLRCSPMKGHSHVYWYRQLPEEGLKFMVYLQKENIIDESGMPKERFSAEFPKEGPSILRIQQVVRGDSAAYFCASSPGTGSYEQYFGPGTRLTVT.

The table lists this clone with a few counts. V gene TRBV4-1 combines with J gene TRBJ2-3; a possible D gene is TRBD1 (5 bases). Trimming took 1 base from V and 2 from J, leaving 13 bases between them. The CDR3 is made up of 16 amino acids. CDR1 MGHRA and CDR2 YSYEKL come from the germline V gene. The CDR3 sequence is CASSQASGRFTDTQYF. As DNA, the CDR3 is TGCGCCAGCAGCCAAGCATCAGGGCGTTTCACAGATACGCAGTATTTT.

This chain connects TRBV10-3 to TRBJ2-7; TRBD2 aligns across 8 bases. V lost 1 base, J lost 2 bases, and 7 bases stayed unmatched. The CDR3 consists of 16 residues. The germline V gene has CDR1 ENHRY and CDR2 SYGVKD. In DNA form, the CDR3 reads TGTGCCATCAGTGAGTTGCAGCGGGAGCGGGCCTACGAGCAGTACTTC. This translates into CAISELQRERAYEQYF.

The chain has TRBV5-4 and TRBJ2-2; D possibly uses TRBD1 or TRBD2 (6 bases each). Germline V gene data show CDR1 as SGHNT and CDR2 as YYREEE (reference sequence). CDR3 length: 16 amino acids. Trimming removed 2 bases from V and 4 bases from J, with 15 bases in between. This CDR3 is CASSFYGGRVTGELFF. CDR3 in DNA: TGTGCCAGCAGCTTCTATGGGGGGCGCGTCACCGGGGAGCTGTTTTTT. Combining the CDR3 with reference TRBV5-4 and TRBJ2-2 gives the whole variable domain ETGVTQSPTHLIKTRGQQVTLRCSSQSGHNTVSWYQQALGQGPQFIFQYYREEENGRGNFPPRFSGLQFPNYSSELNVNALELDDSALYLCASSFYGGRVTGELFFGEGSRLTVL.

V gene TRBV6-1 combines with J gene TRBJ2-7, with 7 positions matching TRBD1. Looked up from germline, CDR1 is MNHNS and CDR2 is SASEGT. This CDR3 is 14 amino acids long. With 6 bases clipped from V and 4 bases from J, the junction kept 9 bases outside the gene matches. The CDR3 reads CASRPPGQSYEQYF. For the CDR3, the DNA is TGTGCCAGCAGACCCCCGGGACAGTCATACGAGCAGTACTTC.

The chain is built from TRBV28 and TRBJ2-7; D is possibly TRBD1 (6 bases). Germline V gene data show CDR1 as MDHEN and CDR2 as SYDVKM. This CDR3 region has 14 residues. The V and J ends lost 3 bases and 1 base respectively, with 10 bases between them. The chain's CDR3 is CASSFAQGSYEQYF. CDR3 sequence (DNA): TGTGCCAGCAGTTTCGCTCAGGGGTCCTACGAGCAGTACTTC.

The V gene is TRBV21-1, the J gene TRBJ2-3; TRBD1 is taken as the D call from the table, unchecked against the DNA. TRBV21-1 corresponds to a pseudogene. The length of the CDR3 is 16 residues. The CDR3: CASVRRVSRGTDTQYF. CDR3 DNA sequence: TGTGCCAGCGTCAGACGAGTAAGCAGGGGCACAGATACGCAGTATTTT.

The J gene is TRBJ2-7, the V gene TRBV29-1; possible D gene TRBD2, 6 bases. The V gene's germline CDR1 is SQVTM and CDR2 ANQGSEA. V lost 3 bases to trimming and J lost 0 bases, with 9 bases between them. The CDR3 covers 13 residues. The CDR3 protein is CSVEAGNSYEQYF. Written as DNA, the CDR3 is TGCAGCGTTGAGGCGGGGAACTCCTACGAGCAGTACTTC.

DNA for the CDR3: TGTGCCAGCAGTTTAGGGACAGGGCGGAATGAGCAGTTCTTC. Encoded protein: CASSLGTGRNEQFF. V is TRBV28 and J is TRBJ2-1; 9 bases match TRBD1. The CDR3 runs to 14 residues. Germline CDR1 is MDHEN and CDR2 is SYDVKM. J lost 7 bases, V lost 2 bases, and 3 bases had no gene match. The full variable domain, rest sourced from reference TRBV28 and TRBJ2-1, is DVKVTQSSRYLVKRTGEKVFLECVQDMDHENMFWYRQDPGLGLRLIYFSYDVKMKEKGDIPEGYSVSREKKERFSLILESASTNQTSMYLCASSLGTGRNEQFFGPGTRLTVL.

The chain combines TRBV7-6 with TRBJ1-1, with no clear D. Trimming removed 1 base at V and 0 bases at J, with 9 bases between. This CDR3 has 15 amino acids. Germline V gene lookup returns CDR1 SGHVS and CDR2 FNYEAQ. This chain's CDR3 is CASSLVRAMNTEAFF. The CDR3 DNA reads TGTGCCAGCAGCTTAGTCCGGGCCATGAACACTGAAGCTTTCTTT.

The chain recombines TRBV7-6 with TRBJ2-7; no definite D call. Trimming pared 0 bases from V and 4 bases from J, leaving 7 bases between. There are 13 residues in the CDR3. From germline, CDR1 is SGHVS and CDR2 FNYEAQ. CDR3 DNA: TGTGCCAGCAGCTTAGCTCCCAGGTACGAGCAGTACTTC. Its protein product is CASSLAPRYEQYF.

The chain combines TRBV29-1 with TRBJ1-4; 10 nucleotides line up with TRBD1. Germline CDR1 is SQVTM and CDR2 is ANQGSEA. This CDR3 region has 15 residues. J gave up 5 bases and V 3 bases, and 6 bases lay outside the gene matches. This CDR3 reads CSVEGTGERNEKLFF. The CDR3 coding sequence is TGCAGCGTTGAGGGGACAGGGGAAAGAAATGAAAAACTGTTTTTT.

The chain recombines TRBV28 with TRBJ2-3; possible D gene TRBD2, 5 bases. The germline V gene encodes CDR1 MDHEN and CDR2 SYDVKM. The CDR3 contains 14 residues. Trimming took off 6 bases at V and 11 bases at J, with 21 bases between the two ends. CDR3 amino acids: CASRILVGRDQQYF. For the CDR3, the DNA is TGTGCCAGCAGGATACTCGTAGGGAGAGACCAGCAGTATTTT. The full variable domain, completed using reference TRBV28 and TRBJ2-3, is DVKVTQSSRYLVKRTGEKVFLECVQDMDHENMFWYRQDPGLGLRLIYFSYDVKMKEKGDIPEGYSVSREKKERFSLILESASTNQTSMYLCASRILVGRDQQYFGPGTRLTVL.

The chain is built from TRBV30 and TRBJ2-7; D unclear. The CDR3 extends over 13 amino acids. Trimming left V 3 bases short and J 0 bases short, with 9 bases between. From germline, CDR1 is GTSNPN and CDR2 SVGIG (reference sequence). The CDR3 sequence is CAWRSRSSYEQYF. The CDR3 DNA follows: TGTGCCTGGAGATCACGGAGCTCCTACGAGCAGTACTTC.

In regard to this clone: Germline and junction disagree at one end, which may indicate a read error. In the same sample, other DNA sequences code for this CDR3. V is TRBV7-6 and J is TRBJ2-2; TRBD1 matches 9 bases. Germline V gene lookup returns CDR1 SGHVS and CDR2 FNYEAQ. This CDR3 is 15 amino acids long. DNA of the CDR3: TGTGCCAGCAGCATCCGGACAGGGGTTGCCGGGGAACTGTTTTTT. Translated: CASSIRTGVAGELFF.

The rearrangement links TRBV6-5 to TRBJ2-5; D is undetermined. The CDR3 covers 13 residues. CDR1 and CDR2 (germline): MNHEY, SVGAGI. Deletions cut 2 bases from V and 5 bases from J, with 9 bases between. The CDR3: CASSYVWMETQYF. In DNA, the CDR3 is TGTGCCAGCAGTTACGTATGGATGGAGACCCAGTACTTC.